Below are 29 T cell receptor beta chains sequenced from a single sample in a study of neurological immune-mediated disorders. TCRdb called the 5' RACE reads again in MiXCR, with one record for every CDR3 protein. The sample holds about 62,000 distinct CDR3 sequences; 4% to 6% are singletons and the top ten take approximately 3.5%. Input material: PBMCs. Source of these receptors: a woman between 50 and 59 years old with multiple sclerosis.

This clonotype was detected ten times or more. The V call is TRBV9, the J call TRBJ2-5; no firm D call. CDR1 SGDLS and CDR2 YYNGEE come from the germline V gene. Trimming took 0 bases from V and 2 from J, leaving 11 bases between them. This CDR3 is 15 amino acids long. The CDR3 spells CASSVAEVRQETQYF. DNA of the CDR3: TGTGCCAGCAGCGTAGCTGAAGTCCGACAAGAGACCCAGTACTTC.

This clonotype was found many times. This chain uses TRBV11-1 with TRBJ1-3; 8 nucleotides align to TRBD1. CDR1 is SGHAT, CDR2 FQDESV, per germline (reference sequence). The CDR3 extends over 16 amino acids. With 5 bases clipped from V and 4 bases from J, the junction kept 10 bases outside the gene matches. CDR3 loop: CASSRRTGPNGNTIYF. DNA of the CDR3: TGTGCCAGCAGCCGACGGACAGGGCCGAACGGAAACACCATATATTTT.

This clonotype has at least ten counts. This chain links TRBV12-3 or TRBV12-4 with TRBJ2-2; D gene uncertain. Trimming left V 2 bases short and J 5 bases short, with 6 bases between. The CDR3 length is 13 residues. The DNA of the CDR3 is TGTGCCAGCAGTTTACAGTTAACCGGGGAGCTGTTTTTT. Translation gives CASSLQLTGELFF.

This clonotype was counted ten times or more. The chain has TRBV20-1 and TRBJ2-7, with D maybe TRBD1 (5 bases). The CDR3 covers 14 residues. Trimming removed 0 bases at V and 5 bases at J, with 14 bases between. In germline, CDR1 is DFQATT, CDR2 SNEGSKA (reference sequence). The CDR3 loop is CSARDRQGTDEQYV. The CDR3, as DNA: TGCAGTGCTAGAGATCGCCAGGGCACGGACGAGCAGTACGTC.

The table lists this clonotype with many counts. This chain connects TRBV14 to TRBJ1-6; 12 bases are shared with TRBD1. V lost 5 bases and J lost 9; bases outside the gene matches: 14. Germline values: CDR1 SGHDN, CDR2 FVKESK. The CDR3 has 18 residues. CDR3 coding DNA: TGTGCCAGCAGCGCGGGACAGGGGGCATTTGGGTTACGTTCACCCCTCCACTTT. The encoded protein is CASSAGQGAFGLRSPLHF.

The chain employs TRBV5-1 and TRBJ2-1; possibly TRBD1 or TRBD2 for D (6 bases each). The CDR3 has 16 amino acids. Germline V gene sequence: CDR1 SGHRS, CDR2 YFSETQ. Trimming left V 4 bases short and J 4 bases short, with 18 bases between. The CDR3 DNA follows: TGCGCCAGCAGCCCGATGGGAGGCAGGGGATACAATGAGCAGTTCTTC. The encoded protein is CASSPMGGRGYNEQFF.

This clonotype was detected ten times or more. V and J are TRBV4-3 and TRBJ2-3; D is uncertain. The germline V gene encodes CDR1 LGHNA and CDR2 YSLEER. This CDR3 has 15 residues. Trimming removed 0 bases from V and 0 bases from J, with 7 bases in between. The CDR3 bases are TGCGCCAGCAGCCAAGACCACCCTAGCACAGATACGCAGTATTTT. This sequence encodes CASSQDHPSTDTQYF.

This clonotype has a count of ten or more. Written as DNA, the CDR3 is TGTGCCAGCAGTCCCCCGAGCAGGGGTGAAAAACTGTTTTTT. Translated: CASSPPSRGEKLFF. The rearrangement uses TRBV28 and TRBJ1-4; maybe TRBD1 (6 bases). This CDR3 comprises 14 residues. Trimming stripped 5 bases from V and 7 bases from J, with 14 bases between. CDR1 is MDHEN, CDR2 SYDVKM, per germline.

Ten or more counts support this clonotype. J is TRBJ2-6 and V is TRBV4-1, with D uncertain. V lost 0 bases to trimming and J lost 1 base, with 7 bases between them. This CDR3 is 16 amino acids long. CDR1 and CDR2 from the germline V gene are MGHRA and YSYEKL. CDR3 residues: CASSQDNGSGANVLTF. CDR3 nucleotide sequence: TGCGCCAGCAGCCAAGACAACGGATCTGGGGCCAACGTCCTGACTTTC.

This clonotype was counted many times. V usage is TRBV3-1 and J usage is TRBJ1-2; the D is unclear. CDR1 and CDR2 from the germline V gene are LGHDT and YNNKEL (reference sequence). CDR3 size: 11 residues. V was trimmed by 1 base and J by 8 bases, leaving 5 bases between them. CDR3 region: CASSQGHGYTF. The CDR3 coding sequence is TGTGCCAGCAGCCAAGGACACGGCTACACCTTC.

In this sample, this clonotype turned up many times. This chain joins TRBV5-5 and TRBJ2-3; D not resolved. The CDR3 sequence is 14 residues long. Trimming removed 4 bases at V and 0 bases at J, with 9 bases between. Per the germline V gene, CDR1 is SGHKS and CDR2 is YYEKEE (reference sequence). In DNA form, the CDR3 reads TGTGCCAGCAGCAACCCCAGTAGCACAGATACGCAGTATTTT. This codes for CASSNPSSTDTQYF.

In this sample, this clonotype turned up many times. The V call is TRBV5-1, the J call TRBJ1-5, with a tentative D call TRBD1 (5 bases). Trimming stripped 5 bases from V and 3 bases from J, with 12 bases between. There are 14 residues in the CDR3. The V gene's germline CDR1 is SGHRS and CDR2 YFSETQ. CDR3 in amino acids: CASRGDGFNQPQHF. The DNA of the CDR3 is TGCGCCAGCAGAGGGGACGGATTCAATCAGCCCCAGCATTTT.

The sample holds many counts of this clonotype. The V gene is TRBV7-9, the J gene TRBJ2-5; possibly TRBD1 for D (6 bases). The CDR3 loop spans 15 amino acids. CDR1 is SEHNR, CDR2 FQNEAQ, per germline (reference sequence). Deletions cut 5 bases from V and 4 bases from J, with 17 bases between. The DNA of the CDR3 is TGTGCCAGCAGCCTCGACGCACGAGGGGGAGAGACCCAGTACTTC. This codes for CASSLDARGGETQYF.

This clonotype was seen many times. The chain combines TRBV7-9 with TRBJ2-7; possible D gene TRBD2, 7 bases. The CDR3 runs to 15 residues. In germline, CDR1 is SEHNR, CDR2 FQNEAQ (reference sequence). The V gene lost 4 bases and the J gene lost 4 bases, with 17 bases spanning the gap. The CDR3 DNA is TGTGCCAGCAGCTATGCAGAGGGGGGGAAGTACGAGCAGTACTTC. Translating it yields CASSYAEGGKYEQYF.

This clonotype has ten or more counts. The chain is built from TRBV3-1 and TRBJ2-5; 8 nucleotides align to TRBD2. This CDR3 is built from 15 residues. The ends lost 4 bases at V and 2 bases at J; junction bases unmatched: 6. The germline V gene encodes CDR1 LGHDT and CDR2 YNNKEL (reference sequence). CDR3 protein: CASSPPGGIQETQYF. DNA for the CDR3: TGTGCCAGCAGCCCCCCGGGGGGGATTCAAGAGACCCAGTACTTC.

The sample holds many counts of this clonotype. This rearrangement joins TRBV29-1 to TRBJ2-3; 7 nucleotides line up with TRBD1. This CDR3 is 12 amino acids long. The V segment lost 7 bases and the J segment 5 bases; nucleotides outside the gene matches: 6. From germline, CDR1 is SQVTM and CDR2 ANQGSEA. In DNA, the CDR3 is TGCAGCGCTAGGGCAGGGGGAGATACGCAGTATTTT. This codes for CSARAGGDTQYF.

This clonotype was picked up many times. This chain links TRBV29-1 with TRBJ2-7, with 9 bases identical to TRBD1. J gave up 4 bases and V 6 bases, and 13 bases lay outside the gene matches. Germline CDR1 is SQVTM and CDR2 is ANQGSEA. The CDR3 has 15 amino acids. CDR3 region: CSVWAGQGNSYEQYV. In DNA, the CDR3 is TGCAGCGTCTGGGCGGGACAGGGCAATTCGTACGAGCAGTACGTC.

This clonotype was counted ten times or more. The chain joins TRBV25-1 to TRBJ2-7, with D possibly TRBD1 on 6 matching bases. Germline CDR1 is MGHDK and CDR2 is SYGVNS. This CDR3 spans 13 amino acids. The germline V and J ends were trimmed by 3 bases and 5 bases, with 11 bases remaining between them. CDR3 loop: CASSEWGPNEQYF. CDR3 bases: TGTGCCAGCAGTGAGTGGGGGCCAAACGAGCAGTACTTC.

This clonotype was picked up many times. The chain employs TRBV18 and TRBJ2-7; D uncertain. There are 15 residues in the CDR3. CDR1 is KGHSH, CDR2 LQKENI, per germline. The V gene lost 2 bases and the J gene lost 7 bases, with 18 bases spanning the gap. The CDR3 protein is CASSPIRVISSEQYF. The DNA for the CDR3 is TGTGCCAGCTCACCAATTCGAGTCATATCGAGTGAGCAGTACTTC.

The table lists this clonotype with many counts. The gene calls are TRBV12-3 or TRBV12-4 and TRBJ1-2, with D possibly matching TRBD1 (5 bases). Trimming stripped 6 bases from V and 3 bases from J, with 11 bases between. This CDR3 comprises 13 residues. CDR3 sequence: CASRPGPHYGYTF. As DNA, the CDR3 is TGTGCCAGCAGACCGGGACCGCACTATGGCTACACCTTC.

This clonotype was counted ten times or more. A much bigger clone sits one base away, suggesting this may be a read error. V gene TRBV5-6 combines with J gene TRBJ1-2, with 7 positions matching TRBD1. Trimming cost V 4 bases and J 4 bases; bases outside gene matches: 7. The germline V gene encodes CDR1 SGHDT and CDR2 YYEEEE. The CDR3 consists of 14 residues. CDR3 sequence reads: CASSPRGSSYGYTF. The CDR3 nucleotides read TGTGCCAGCAGCCCCAGGGGGAGCAGCTATGGCTACACCTTC.

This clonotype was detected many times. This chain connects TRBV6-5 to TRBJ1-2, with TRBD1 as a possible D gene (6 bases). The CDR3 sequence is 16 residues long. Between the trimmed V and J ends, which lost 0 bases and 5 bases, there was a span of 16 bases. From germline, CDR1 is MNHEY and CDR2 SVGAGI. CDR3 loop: CASSYSSTGGVYGYTF. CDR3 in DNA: TGTGCCAGCAGTTACTCTTCGACAGGAGGGGTGTATGGCTACACCTTC.

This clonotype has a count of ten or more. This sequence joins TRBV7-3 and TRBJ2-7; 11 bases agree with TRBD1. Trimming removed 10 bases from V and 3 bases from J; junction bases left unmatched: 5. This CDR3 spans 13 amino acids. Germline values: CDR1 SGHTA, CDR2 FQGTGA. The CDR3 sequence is CANLGTGGYEQYV. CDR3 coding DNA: TGTGCCAACTTGGGGACAGGGGGCTACGAGCAGTACGTC.

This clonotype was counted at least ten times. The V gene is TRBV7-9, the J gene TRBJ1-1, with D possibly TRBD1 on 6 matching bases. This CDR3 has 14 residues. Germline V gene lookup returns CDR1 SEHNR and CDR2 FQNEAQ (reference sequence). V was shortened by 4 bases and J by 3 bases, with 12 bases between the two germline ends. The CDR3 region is CASSSQGTDTEAFF. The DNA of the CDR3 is TGTGCCAGCAGCTCACAGGGTACGGACACTGAAGCTTTCTTT.

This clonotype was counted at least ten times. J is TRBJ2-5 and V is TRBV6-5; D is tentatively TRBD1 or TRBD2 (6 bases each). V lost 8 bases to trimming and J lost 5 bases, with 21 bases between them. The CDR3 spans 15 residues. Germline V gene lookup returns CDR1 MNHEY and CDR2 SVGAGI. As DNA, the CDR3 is TGTGCCAGCGGAACCCGGGGGCCCTTAGGGGAGACCCAGTACTTC. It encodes CASGTRGPLGETQYF.

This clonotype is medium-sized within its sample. The CDR3 bases are TGCAGTGCTAGTTCCCTAGCGGGGGGGCCATCCGGGGAGCTGTTTTTT. Its protein is CSASSLAGGPSGELFF. The rearrangement joins TRBV20-1 to TRBJ2-2; TRBD2 agrees at 12 bases. V shed 3 bases and J 6 bases; nucleotides not matched to a gene: 8. CDR3 length: 16 residues. Germline lookup yields CDR1 DFQATT and CDR2 SNEGSKA (reference sequence).

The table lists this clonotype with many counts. The CDR3 sequence: CASSRDRRTYF. In DNA, the CDR3 is TGTGCCAGCAGTCGGGACAGGAGGACGTACTTC. This sequence joins TRBV5-5 and TRBJ2-7; 8 positions agree with TRBD1. Germline CDR1 reads SGHKS; CDR2 reads YYEKEE (reference sequence). After removal of 5 bases from V and 12 bases from J, the junction contained 7 bases not matched to a gene. The CDR3 covers 11 residues. Full variable domain (outside the CDR3, taken from reference TRBV5-5 and TRBJ2-7): DAGVTQSPTHLIKTRGQQVTLRCSPISGHKSVSWYQQVLGQGPQFIFQYYEKEERGRGNFPDRFSARQFPNYSSELNVNALLLGDSALYLCASSRDRRTYFGPGTRLTVT.

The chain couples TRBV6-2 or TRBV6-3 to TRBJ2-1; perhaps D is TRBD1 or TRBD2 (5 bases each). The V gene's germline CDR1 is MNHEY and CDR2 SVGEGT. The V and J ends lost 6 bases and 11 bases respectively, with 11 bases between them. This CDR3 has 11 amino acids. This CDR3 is CASSQWGQQFF. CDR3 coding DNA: TGTGCCAGCAGCCAGTGGGGACAGCAGTTCTTC.

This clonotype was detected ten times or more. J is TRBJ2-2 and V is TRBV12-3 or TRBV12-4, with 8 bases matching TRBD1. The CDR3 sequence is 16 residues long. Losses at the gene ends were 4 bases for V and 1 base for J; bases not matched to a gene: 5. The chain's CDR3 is CASSWGTGMNTGELFF. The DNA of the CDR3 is TGTGCCAGCAGTTGGGGGACAGGCATGAACACCGGGGAGCTGTTTTTT.